This section outlines one T cell receptor beta chain sequence together with its context. Its antigen is unknown. The data were taken from a study of T cell repertoires in cytomegalovirus infection. V shed 0 bases and J shed 4 bases, with 13 bases lying between them. This CDR3 is built from 15 residues. The germline gives CDR1 SGHTA, CDR2 FQGNSA. TCRdb reprocessed the reads with MiXCR, giving one entry per CDR3 protein. The sample has 60,000 to 80,000 distinct CDR3 sequences, over 20% seen once; the top ten hold roughly two thirds. This receptor was identified in a human donor in good health (CMV status not recorded). Some clones in this sample may be carry-over from other donors' samples. Sequenced material: CD8+ T cells from cultured PBMCs, taken from culture after CMV antigen stimulation. V usage is TRBV7-2 and J usage is TRBJ2-7, with D perhaps matching TRBD1 (6 bases). The CDR3 reads CASSLALQGWYEQYF. CDR3 nucleotides: TGTGCCAGCAGCTTAGCGCTCCAGGGGTGGTACGAGCAGTACTTC. The variable domain in full, completed from reference TRBV7-2 and TRBJ2-7, reads GAGVSQSPSNKVTEKGKDVELRCDPISGHTALYWYRQSLGQGLEFLIYFQGNSAPDKSGLPSDRFSAERTGGSVSTLTIQRTQQEDSAVYLCASSLALQGWYEQYFGPGTRLTVT.